These 13 T cell receptor beta chains were all obtained from the same sample, sequenced in a study of identical twins. Using its own MiXCR run on the 5' RACE reads, TCRdb lists one record per CDR3 protein. Among hundreds of thousands of distinct CDR3 sequences listed, approximately 9% were seen once. The same data also contributed to another study, on yellow fever vaccine responses in identical twins.

The specimen sequenced was PBMCs. These receptors all stem from a woman aged 18-30 years in good health.

This clonotype was counted a few times. The rearrangement links TRBV20-1 to TRBJ1-6, with D hard to call. The germline V gene encodes CDR1 DFQATT and CDR2 SNEGSKA (reference sequence). V shed 5 bases and J shed 6 bases, with 8 bases lying between them. This CDR3 is 12 amino acids long. The CDR3 DNA reads as TGCAGTGCTGGGTCCGCTAATTCACCCCTCCACTTT. It specifies CSAGSANSPLHF.

This clonotype was counted a few times. This chain joins TRBV6-1 and TRBJ1-4; the D is unclear. The germline V gene has CDR1 MNHNS and CDR2 SASEGT. CDR3 length: 13 residues. Trimming took 8 bases from V and 8 from J, leaving 15 bases between them. In DNA, the CDR3 is TGTGCCAGCGGCCGCGGCCTTAGGGAAAAACTGTTTTTT. Protein product: CASGRGLREKLFF.

The J gene is TRBJ2-2, the V gene TRBV5-1; 9 bases are a match to TRBD2. Looked up from germline, CDR1 is SGHRS and CDR2 is YFSETQ. Trimming cost V 4 bases and J 4 bases; bases outside gene matches: 8. The CDR3 has 16 amino acids. The CDR3 sequence is CASSPPLAGSTGELFF. The CDR3 region has the DNA TGCGCCAGCAGCCCGCCGCTAGCGGGGAGCACCGGGGAGCTGTTTTTT.

The chain recombines TRBV28 with TRBJ2-1; a weak D match, TRBD1 (5 bases). Trimming shortened V by 2 bases and J by 7 bases, and 30 bases separated the two germline ends. This CDR3 has 20 amino acids. CDR1 is MDHEN, CDR2 SYDVKM, per germline. This CDR3 reads CASSLLRITMSSSGANEQFF. The CDR3 DNA follows: TGTGCCAGCAGTTTACTCCGAATAACAATGAGCAGTTCTGGGGCTAATGAGCAGTTCTTC.

This clonotype was detected a few times. This sequence joins TRBV25-1 and TRBJ1-2, with a tentative D call TRBD1 (5 bases). Deletions cut 3 bases from V and 3 bases from J, with 11 bases between. This CDR3 is built from 14 residues. The germline CDR1 and CDR2 sequences are MGHDK and SYGVNS. The CDR3 DNA follows: TGTGCCAGCAGTGAGACCGGGACGTACTATGGCTACACCTTC. Translation gives CASSETGTYYGYTF.

The chain recombines TRBV6-1 with TRBJ1-1; D not certain. V was clipped by 11 bases and J by 4 bases, with 17 bases between them. The germline V gene has CDR1 MNHNS and CDR2 SASEGT. The CDR3 runs 13 residues. Written as DNA, the CDR3 is TGTGCCGCCCGGCGGCGGGAGGGCACTGAAGCTTTCTTT. This gives the protein CAARRREGTEAFF.

The chain uses TRBV5-1 and TRBJ1-2; D gene uncertain. V was pared by 0 bases and J by 7 bases, with 7 bases between. Looked up from germline, CDR1 is SGHRS and CDR2 is YFSETQ. This CDR3 has 12 residues. The DNA for the CDR3 is TGCGCCAGCAGCTTGGAAGGGTCTGGCTACACCTTC. Residues: CASSLEGSGYTF.

This clonotype has ten or more counts. The gene calls are TRBV27 and TRBJ2-4; D remains ambiguous. The ends were cut back, 0 bases at V and 6 bases at J, with 9 bases in the middle. Germline V gene lookup returns CDR1 MNHEY and CDR2 SMNVEV (reference sequence). The CDR3 is made up of 14 amino acids. In DNA form, the CDR3 reads TGTGCCAGCAGTTTATCGCAGACTGGAAACATTCAGTACTTC. Translated: CASSLSQTGNIQYF.

There are many counts of this clonotype. This chain connects TRBV4-3 to TRBJ1-5; 8 nucleotides agree with TRBD1. V gave up 0 bases and J gave up 5 bases; unmatched junction bases: 3. The germline V gene has CDR1 LGHNA and CDR2 YSLEER. There are 15 residues in the CDR3. CDR3 amino acids: CASSQENRGDQPQHF. The CDR3 nucleotides are TGCGCCAGCAGCCAAGAGAACAGGGGGGATCAGCCCCAGCATTTT.

The chain joins TRBV28 to TRBJ1-1; D perhaps matches TRBD1 (6 bases). The CDR3 is made up of 11 amino acids. Trimming took 8 bases from V and 5 from J, leaving 9 bases between them. Germline V gene lookup returns CDR1 MDHEN and CDR2 SYDVKM. CDR3 coding DNA: TGTGCCAGCGGGGGCGCGACTGAAGCTTTCTTT. Amino acid sequence: CASGGATEAFF.

V gene TRBV6-2 or TRBV6-3 combines with J gene TRBJ1-5, with unresolved D. CDR1 and CDR2 (germline): MNHEY, SVGEGT. Trimming cost V 5 bases and J 0 bases, with 17 bases left between them. This CDR3 region has 17 residues. CDR3 residues: CASSRRPTPDSNQPQHF. In DNA, the CDR3 is TGTGCCAGCAGTCGCCGTCCAACTCCCGATAGCAATCAGCCCCAGCATTTT.

A few counts support this clonotype. The chain uses TRBV20-1 and TRBJ2-5; D possibly corresponds to TRBD1 (6 bases). Germline lookup yields CDR1 DFQATT and CDR2 SNEGSKA (reference sequence). The CDR3 sequence is 14 residues long. Trimming took 6 bases from V and 0 from J, leaving 14 bases between them. CDR3 region: CSAREYRDQETQYF. The CDR3 DNA follows: TGCAGTGCCCGAGAGTACAGGGACCAAGAGACCCAGTACTTC.

The gene calls are TRBV13 and TRBJ2-2; D is undetermined. This CDR3 spans 16 amino acids. Germline V lookup: CDR1 PRHDT, CDR2 FYEKMQ (reference sequence). Between the trimmed V and J ends, which lost 0 bases and 0 bases, there was a span of 8 bases. The CDR3, as DNA: TGTGCCAGCAGCTTAGGAGGGCACGCGAACACCGGGGAGCTGTTTTTT. Translated, it gives CASSLGGHANTGELFF.